This TCR beta chain was recovered during a study of identical twins. CDR1 and CDR2 from the germline V gene are SGHTA and FQGNSA. The CDR3 spans 12 residues. Each CDR3 protein gets one entry after TCRdb re-called the 5' RACE reads with MiXCR. The sample holds approximately 1.8 million distinct CDR3 sequences, about 30% seen once. Every one of the donors was a healthy Caucasian. The TCR originated in a newborn girl in good health. The genes are TRBV7-2 and TRBJ2-5; no reliable D call. The DNA end is more similar to TRBJ2-7, so the J call may be wrong. Sequenced input: cord blood. In nucleotides, the CDR3 is TGTGCCAGCAGCTTCCATGGGTTCGAGCAGTACTTC. Its translation: CASSFHGFEQYF.